Below are 3 T cell receptor beta chains sequenced from a single sample in a study of blood T cell repertoires in COVID-19. Produced via immunoSEQ multiplex PCR; TCRdb's table is partial and in-frame only. The data contain about 150,000 clones, approximately 85% of them seen just once; the ten biggest clones take up 0.63%. The sequencing input was peripheral blood. The receptors come from a man aged 55 to 70 with COVID-19, enrolled during active disease.

The chain is built from TRBV27 and TRBJ2-5, with D maybe TRBD1 (5 bases). Trimming left V 5 bases short and J 5 bases short, with 18 bases between. CDR1 and CDR2 from the germline V gene are MNHEY and SMNVEV (reference sequence). The CDR3 covers 15 residues. The CDR3 DNA sequence: TGTGCCAGCAGTGAAGGGGCCTTGGCAAGGGAGACCCAGTACTTC. Amino acids: CASSEGALARETQYF.

The chain couples TRBV7-9 to TRBJ1-3; the D is unclear. The CDR3 is 14 residues long. Germline assignment: CDR1 SEHNR and CDR2 FQNEAQ (reference sequence). V was cut by 2 bases and J by 2 bases, with 7 bases left in between. CDR3 DNA sequence: TGTGCCAGCAGCTTAAGCGGTACTGGAAACACCATATATTTT. Translating gives CASSLSGTGNTIYF.

The gene calls are TRBV11-1 and TRBJ2-1; TRBD2 agrees at 16 bases. The CDR3 has 16 residues. J lost 10 bases, V lost 5 bases, and 8 bases had no gene match. Looked up from germline, CDR1 is SGHAT and CDR2 is FQDESV (reference sequence). The CDR3 DNA reads as TGTGCCAGCAGCCCCGGGACTAGCGGGGGGGCCAAGGAGCAGTTCTTC. Translated: CASSPGTSGGAKEQFF.